This passage covers 5 T cell receptor beta chains from one sample sequenced in a study of T cells expressing NK-cell markers. TCRdb re-called the 5' RACE reads and shows each CDR3 protein once, DNA omitted. This sample contains about 260,000 distinct CDR3 sequences. The source material was blood T cells: a sorted CD56 or NKG2C T cell subset, CD4+ or CD8+ T cells, or bulk PBMC T cells (not recorded which). These receptors all stem from a woman aged 18 to 75 in good health.

The genes are TRBV2 and TRBJ2-7; lacking DNA, the TRBD2 call made by TCRdb goes unchecked. CDR3 size: 14 residues. Germline CDR1 is SNHLY and CDR2 is FYNNEI. This chain's CDR3 is CASKLAGLAYEQYF.

This rearrangement joins TRBV19 to TRBJ2-2; TCRdb's assignment of TRBD1 cannot be checked, as there is no DNA. The CDR3 contains 14 residues. Germline assignment: CDR1 LNHDA and CDR2 SQIVND (reference sequence). CDR3 region: CATRDSSDTGELFF.

This rearrangement joins TRBV29-1 to TRBJ2-1. This CDR3 is built from 12 residues. Germline V CDR1 and CDR2: SQVTM, ANQGSEA. The CDR3 loop reads CSVVPTSNEQFF.

The chain uses TRBV4-3 and TRBJ2-3; TCRdb outputs TRBD1, but without DNA this stays unchecked. There are 16 residues in the CDR3. Germline V CDR1 and CDR2: LGHNA, YSLEER. The CDR3 region is CASSQEKTGGTDTQYF.

The V gene is TRBV7-2, the J gene TRBJ1-6; the TCRdb D gene call, TRBD1, has no DNA to confirm it. Per the germline V gene, CDR1 is SGHTA and CDR2 is FQGNSA. This CDR3 comprises 20 residues. CDR3 region: CASTLWTAPIGSSYNSPLHF.